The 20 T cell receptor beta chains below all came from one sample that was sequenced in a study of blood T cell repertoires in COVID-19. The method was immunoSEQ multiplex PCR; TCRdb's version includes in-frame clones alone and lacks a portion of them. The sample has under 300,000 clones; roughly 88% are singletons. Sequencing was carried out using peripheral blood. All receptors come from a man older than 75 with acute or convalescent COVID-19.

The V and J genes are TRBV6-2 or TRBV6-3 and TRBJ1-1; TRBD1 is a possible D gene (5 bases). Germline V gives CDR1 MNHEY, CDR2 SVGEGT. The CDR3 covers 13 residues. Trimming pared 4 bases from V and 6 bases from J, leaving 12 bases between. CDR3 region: CASSSRKGAEAFF. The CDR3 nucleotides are TGTGCCAGCAGTTCCCGGAAAGGGGCTGAAGCTTTCTTT.

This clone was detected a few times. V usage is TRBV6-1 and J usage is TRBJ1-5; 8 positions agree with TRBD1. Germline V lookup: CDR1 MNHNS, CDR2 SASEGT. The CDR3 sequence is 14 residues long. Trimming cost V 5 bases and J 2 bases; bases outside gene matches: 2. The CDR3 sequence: CASSPGQGNQPQHF. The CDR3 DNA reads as TGTGCCAGCAGTCCGGGACAGGGCAATCAGCCCCAGCATTTT.

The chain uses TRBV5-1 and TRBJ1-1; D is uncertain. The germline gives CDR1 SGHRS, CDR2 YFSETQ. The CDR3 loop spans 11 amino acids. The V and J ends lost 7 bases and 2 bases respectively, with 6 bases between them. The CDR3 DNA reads TGCGCCAGCCGGAGCAACACTGAAGCTTTCTTT. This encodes CASRSNTEAFF. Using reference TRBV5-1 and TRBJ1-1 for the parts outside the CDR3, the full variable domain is KAGVTQTPRYLIKTRGQQVTLSCSPISGHRSVSWYQQTPGQGLQFLFEYFSETQRNKGNFPGRFSGRQFSNSRSEMNVSTLELGDSALYLCASRSNTEAFFGQGTRLTVV.

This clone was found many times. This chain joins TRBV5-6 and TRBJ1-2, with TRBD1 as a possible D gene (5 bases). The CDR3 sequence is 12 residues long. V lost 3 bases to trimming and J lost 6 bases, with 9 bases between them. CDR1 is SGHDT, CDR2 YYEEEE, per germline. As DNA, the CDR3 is TGTGCCAGCAGCTGGGGAGGGGATGGCTACACCTTC. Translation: CASSWGGDGYTF.

CDR3 protein: CASSTGRYNEQFF. The DNA for the CDR3 is TGTGCCAGCAGCACCGGGAGATACAATGAGCAGTTCTTC. The chain joins TRBV13 to TRBJ2-1, with D maybe TRBD2 (6 bases). Germline V gene data show CDR1 as PRHDT and CDR2 as FYEKMQ (reference sequence). The CDR3 loop spans 13 amino acids. V was cut by 5 bases and J by 4 bases, with 9 bases left in between.

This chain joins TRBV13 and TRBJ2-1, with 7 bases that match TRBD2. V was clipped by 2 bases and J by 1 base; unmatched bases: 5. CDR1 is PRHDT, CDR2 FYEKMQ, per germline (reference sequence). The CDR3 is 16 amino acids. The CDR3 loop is CASSLTPSGSYNEQFF. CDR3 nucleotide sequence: TGTGCCAGCAGCTTAACGCCTAGCGGTTCCTACAATGAGCAGTTCTTC.

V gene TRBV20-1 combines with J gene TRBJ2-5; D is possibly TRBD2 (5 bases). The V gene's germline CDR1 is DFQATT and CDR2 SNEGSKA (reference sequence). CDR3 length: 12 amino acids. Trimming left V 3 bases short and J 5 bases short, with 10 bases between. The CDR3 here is CSASRPGETQYF. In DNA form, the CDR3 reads TGCAGTGCTAGTAGGCCGGGGGAGACCCAGTACTTC.

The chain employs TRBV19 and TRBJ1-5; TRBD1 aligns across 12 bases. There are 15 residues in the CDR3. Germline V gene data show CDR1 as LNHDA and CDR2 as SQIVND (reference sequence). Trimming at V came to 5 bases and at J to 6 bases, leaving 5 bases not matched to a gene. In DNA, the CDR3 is TGTGCCAGTAGTCCCGGGACAGGGGGCGGTCAGCCCCAGCATTTT. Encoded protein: CASSPGTGGGQPQHF.

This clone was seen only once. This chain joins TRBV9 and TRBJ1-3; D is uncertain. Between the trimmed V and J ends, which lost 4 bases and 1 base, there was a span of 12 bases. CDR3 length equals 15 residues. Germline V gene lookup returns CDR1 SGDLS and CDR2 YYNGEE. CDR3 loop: CASSPRDSSGNTIYF. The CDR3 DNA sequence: TGTGCCAGCAGCCCTCGGGATTCATCTGGAAACACCATATATTTT.

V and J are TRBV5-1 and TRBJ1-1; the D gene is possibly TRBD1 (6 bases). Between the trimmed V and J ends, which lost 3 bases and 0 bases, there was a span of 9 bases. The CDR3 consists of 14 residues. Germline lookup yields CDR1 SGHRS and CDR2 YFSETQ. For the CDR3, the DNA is TGCGCCAGCAGCTCCGGACAGATGAACACTGAAGCTTTCTTT. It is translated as CASSSGQMNTEAFF.

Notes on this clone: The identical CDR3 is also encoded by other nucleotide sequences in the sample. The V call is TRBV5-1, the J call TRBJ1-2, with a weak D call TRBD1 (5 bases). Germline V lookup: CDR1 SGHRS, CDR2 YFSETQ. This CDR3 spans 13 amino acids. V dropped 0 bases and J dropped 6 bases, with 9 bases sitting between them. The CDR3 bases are TGCGCCAGCAGCTTGGGGCAGGGAAATGGCTACACCTTC. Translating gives CASSLGQGNGYTF.

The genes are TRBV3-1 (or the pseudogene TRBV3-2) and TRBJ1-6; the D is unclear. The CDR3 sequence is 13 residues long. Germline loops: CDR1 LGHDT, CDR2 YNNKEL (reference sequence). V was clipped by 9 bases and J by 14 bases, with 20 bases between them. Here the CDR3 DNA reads TGTGCCAGTTTTATGGAGGGCGCGAAGGCCCTCCACTTT. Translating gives CASFMEGAKALHF.

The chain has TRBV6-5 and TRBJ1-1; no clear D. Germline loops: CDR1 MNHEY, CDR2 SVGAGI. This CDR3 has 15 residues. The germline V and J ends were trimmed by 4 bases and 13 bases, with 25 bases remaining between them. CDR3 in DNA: TGTGCCAGCAGTTCCGAACATTTAGCTAATACCCGAGTTTTCTTT. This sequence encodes CASSSEHLANTRVFF.

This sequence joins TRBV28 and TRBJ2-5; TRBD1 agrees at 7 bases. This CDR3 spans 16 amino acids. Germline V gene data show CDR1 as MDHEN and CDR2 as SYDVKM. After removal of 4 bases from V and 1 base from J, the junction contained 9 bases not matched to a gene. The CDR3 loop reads CASSSLLTGSQETQYF. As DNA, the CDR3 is TGTGCCAGCAGTTCCCTGCTGACAGGGTCCCAAGAGACCCAGTACTTC.

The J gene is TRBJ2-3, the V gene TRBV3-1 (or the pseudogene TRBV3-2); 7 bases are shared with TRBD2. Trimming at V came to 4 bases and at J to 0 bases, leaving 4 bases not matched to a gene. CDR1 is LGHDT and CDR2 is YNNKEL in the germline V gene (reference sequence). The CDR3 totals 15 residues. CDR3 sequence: CASSLSTSSTDTQYF. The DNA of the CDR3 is TGTGCCAGCAGCCTTTCGACTAGCAGCACAGATACGCAGTATTTT.

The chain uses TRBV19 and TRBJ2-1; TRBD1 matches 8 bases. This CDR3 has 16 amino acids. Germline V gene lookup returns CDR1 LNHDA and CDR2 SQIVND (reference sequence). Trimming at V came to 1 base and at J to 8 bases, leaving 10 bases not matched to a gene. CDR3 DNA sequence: TGTGCCAGTAGTATAGTTAGTCAGGGGGCGCGGGATGAGCAGTTCTTC. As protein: CASSIVSQGARDEQFF.

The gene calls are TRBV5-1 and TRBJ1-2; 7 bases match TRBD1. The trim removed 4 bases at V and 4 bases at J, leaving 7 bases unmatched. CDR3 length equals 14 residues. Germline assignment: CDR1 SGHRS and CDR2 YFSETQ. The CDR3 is CASSPGGQAYGYTF. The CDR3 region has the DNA TGCGCCAGCAGCCCAGGCGGACAGGCCTATGGCTACACCTTC.

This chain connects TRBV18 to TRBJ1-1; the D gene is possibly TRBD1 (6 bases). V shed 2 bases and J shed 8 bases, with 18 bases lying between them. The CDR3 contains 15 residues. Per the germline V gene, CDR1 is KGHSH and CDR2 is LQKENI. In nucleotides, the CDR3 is TGTGCCAGCTCACCAGGTACACAGGGCTATTCCGAAGCTTTCTTT. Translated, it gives CASSPGTQGYSEAFF.

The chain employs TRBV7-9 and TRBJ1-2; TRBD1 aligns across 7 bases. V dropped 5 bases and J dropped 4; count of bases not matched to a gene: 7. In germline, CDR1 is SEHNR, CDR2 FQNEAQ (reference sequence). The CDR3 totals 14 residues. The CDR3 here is CASSPSTGFYGYTF. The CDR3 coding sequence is TGTGCCAGCAGCCCCTCGACAGGGTTCTATGGCTACACCTTC.

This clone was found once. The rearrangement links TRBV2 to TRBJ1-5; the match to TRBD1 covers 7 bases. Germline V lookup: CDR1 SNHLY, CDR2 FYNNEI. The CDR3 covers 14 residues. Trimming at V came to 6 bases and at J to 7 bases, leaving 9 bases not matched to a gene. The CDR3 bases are TGTGCCAGCAGCGTCGACAGGGTGGAACAGCCCCAGCATTTT. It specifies CASSVDRVEQPQHF.